Listed here are 25 T cell receptor beta chains from one sample, sequenced in a study of blood T cell repertoires in COVID-19. TCRdb's copy holds only in-frame clones and misses some; the assay was immunoSEQ multiplex PCR. In the table there are around 140,000 clones, about 80% of which are singletons. Sequenced input: peripheral blood. The receptors here all came from a woman aged 55-70 years with acute or convalescent COVID-19.

The chain is built from TRBV2 and TRBJ1-4; 7 positions match TRBD1. The CDR3 contains 19 residues. V lost 2 bases, J lost 0 bases, and 12 bases stayed unmatched. Germline V gene data show CDR1 as SNHLY and CDR2 as FYNNEI. In nucleotides, the CDR3 is TGTGCCAGCAGTGAATTCAGGGGCCGAAGGGGGCCAACTAATGAAAAACTGTTTTTT. It yields the protein CASSEFRGRRGPTNEKLFF.

The chain uses TRBV5-4 and TRBJ1-3; D not resolved. Germline assignment: CDR1 SGHNT and CDR2 YYREEE (reference sequence). V lost 0 bases, J lost 0 bases, and 4 bases lay in between. The CDR3 totals 14 residues. CDR3 nucleotide sequence: TGTGCCAGCAGCTTGGACAGCTCTGGAAACACCATATATTTT. It specifies CASSLDSSGNTIYF.

This rearrangement joins TRBV7-8 to TRBJ2-2, with D maybe TRBD1 (5 bases). This CDR3 is 15 amino acids long. The V and J ends lost 5 bases and 6 bases respectively, with 16 bases between them. Germline V lookup: CDR1 SGHVS, CDR2 FQNEAQ. Here the CDR3 reads CASSPTGDRPGELFF. The CDR3 coding sequence is TGTGCCAGCAGCCCCACAGGAGATCGGCCCGGGGAGCTGTTTTTT. Combining the CDR3 with reference TRBV7-8 and TRBJ2-2 gives the whole variable domain GAGVSQSPRYKVAKRGQDVALRCDPISGHVSLFWYQQALGQGPEFLTYFQNEAQLDKSGLPSDRFFAERPEGSVSTLKIQRTQQEDSAVYLCASSPTGDRPGELFFGEGSRLTVL.

The chain recombines TRBV6-5 with TRBJ2-7, with TRBD1 as a possible D gene (5 bases). CDR1 is MNHEY and CDR2 is SVGAGI in the germline V gene. The CDR3 consists of 13 residues. The V and J ends lost 6 bases and 2 bases respectively, with 11 bases between them. The CDR3 nucleotides are TGTGCCAGCAGGCCCGACAGTCCCTACGAGCAGTACTTC. It specifies CASRPDSPYEQYF.

A single count supports this clone. The CDR3 nucleotides are TGTGCCACCAGTGTACGGGGGACTAGCGGGAGCTCCTACAATGAGCAGTTCTTC. Translation gives CATSVRGTSGSSYNEQFF. The chain joins TRBV24-1 to TRBJ2-1; 14 bases line up with TRBD2. CDR3 length: 18 amino acids. With V trimmed by 5 bases and J by 0 bases, 5 bases remained unmatched. Germline CDR1 and CDR2: KGHDR and SFDVKD.

This chain links TRBV27 with TRBJ1-4; 7 bases agree with TRBD1. CDR3 size: 17 residues. The germline gives CDR1 MNHEY, CDR2 SMNVEV (reference sequence). Germline trimming cut 3 bases from V and 0 bases from J; bases unmatched to any gene: 7. CDR3 loop: CASSFRWQGATNEKLFF. The CDR3 nucleotides are TGTGCCAGCAGTTTTCGATGGCAGGGGGCAACTAATGAAAAACTGTTTTTT.

CDR3 coding DNA: TGTGCCAGCAGCACTAGTTGGGGTCAGTTACAAGAGACCCAGTACTTC. The encoded protein is CASSTSWGQLQETQYF. The rearrangement uses TRBV7-9 and TRBJ2-5; possible D gene TRBD2, 5 bases. The CDR3 has 16 amino acids. From germline, CDR1 is SEHNR and CDR2 FQNEAQ (reference sequence). Trimming cost V 5 bases and J 2 bases, with 18 bases left between them.

The genes are TRBV7-8 and TRBJ1-2; tentatively, D is TRBD1 (5 bases). V lost 5 bases, J lost 5 bases, and 12 bases lay in between. The CDR3 has 13 amino acids. Germline values: CDR1 SGHVS, CDR2 FQNEAQ. This CDR3 reads CASSHDSQYGYTF. DNA for the CDR3: TGTGCCAGCAGCCACGACAGCCAATATGGCTACACCTTC.

This clone was seen once. The V gene is TRBV2, the J gene TRBJ1-1, with a tentative D call TRBD1 (6 bases). The CDR3 is 14 residues long. Trimming took off 7 bases at V and 3 bases at J, with 15 bases between the two ends. The V gene's germline CDR1 is SNHLY and CDR2 FYNNEI. The CDR3, as DNA: TGTGCCAGCATCCGGGACACGTTGGACACTGAAGCTTTCTTT. Its translation: CASIRDTLDTEAFF.

The chain uses TRBV6-5 and TRBJ2-2; no firm D call. V lost 6 bases and J 1 base, leaving 12 bases between the germline ends. CDR1 MNHEY and CDR2 SVGAGI come from the germline V gene. This CDR3 has 15 amino acids. CDR3 DNA sequence: TGTGCCAGCAGGATATACCCAGGGAACACCGGGGAGCTGTTTTTT. Protein sequence: CASRIYPGNTGELFF.

CDR3 region: CASRPTSGETQYF. In DNA, the CDR3 is TGTGCCAGTAGACCGACTAGCGGAGAAACGCAGTATTTT. V usage is TRBV19 and J usage is TRBJ2-3; TRBD2 matches at 9 bases. V lost 6 bases, J lost 9 bases, and 7 bases stayed unmatched. The CDR3 is 13 residues long. CDR1 and CDR2 from the germline V gene are LNHDA and SQIVND (reference sequence).

The chain is built from TRBV10-3 and TRBJ1-2, with D tentatively TRBD1 (6 bases). V was cut by 3 bases and J by 8 bases, with 10 bases left in between. There are 12 residues in the CDR3. CDR1 and CDR2 (germline): ENHRY, SYGVKD. CDR3 loop: CAISDDRSGYTF. The CDR3 DNA is TGTGCCATCAGTGATGACAGGTCGGGCTACACCTTC.

The chain links TRBV7-2 to TRBJ1-3, with 8 bases fitting TRBD1. Germline assignment: CDR1 SGHTA and CDR2 FQGNSA. Trimming took 3 bases from V and 0 from J; bases not matched to a gene: 1. The CDR3 covers 15 residues. The CDR3 loop is CASSFTGGSGNTIYF. The DNA for the CDR3 is TGTGCCAGCAGCTTCACAGGGGGCTCTGGAAACACCATATATTTT. The whole variable domain, remainder taken from reference TRBV7-2 and TRBJ1-3, is GAGVSQSPSNKVTEKGKDVELRCDPISGHTALYWYRQSLGQGLEFLIYFQGNSAPDKSGLPSDRFSAERTGGSVSTLTIQRTQQEDSAVYLCASSFTGGSGNTIYFGEGSWLTVV.

A single count supports this clone. The chain is built from TRBV28 and TRBJ2-7; 7 nucleotides agree with TRBD1. CDR1 is MDHEN and CDR2 is SYDVKM in the germline V gene. The CDR3 contains 14 residues. V was clipped by 6 bases and J by 2 bases; unmatched bases: 7. CDR3 region: CASRRQGLAYEQYF. The CDR3 DNA follows: TGTGCCAGCAGGAGACAGGGTCTAGCCTACGAGCAGTACTTC.

V gene TRBV4-3 combines with J gene TRBJ1-4; D not resolved. Trimming took 0 bases from V and 0 from J, leaving 2 bases between them. The CDR3 runs 14 residues. The V gene's germline CDR1 is LGHNA and CDR2 YSLEER. The CDR3 DNA is TGCGCCAGCAGCCAAGACTCAACTAATGAAAAACTGTTTTTT. It yields the protein CASSQDSTNEKLFF.

The chain is built from TRBV3-1 (or the pseudogene TRBV3-2) and TRBJ2-5; 11 bases fit TRBD1. Germline V gene lookup returns CDR1 LGHDT and CDR2 YNNKEL (reference sequence). The CDR3 has 17 amino acids. Unmatched junction bases numbered 8, after V lost 0 bases and J lost 5 bases. CDR3: CASSQEGRTGGTETQYF. The DNA for the CDR3 is TGTGCCAGCAGCCAAGAGGGCCGGACAGGGGGCACGGAGACCCAGTACTTC.

Concerning this clone: The same CDR3 can be traced to other DNA sequences in this sample. The J gene is TRBJ1-1, the V gene TRBV11-2; no clear D gene. The CDR3 extends over 15 amino acids. Trimming shortened V by 0 bases and J by 1 base, and 9 bases separated the two germline ends. Germline lookup yields CDR1 SGHAT and CDR2 FQNNGV. The CDR3 spells CASSLDPGSNTEAFF. CDR3 nucleotide sequence: TGTGCCAGCAGCTTAGACCCGGGATCGAACACTGAAGCTTTCTTT.

This clone has just one count. The chain employs TRBV28 and TRBJ2-3; 10 bases agree with TRBD2. The CDR3 has 17 amino acids. Germline CDR1 reads MDHEN; CDR2 reads SYDVKM. The V gene end was trimmed by 6 bases and the J gene end by 6 bases; junction bases not matched to a gene: 15. As DNA, the CDR3 is TGTGCCAGCAGCCACCGAATTCTAGCGGGAGATCGTGATACGCAGTATTTT. It translates to CASSHRILAGDRDTQYF.

J is TRBJ1-5 and V is TRBV7-8; 8 positions agree with TRBD1. With V trimmed by 4 bases and J by 6 bases, 8 bases remained unmatched. This CDR3 has 15 amino acids. Germline V gene lookup returns CDR1 SGHVS and CDR2 FQNEAQ. The CDR3 spells CASSSDRVRAQPQHF. CDR3 DNA: TGTGCCAGCAGCTCGGACAGGGTAAGGGCTCAGCCCCAGCATTTT. The full variable domain, in which reference TRBV7-8 and TRBJ1-5 provide the parts outside the CDR3, is GAGVSQSPRYKVAKRGQDVALRCDPISGHVSLFWYQQALGQGPEFLTYFQNEAQLDKSGLPSDRFFAERPEGSVSTLKIQRTQQEDSAVYLCASSSDRVRAQPQHFGDGTRLSIL.

Here the CDR3 reads CASRTVTRVSTF. CDR3 DNA: TGTGCCAGCAGGACAGTCACAAGGGTGTCCACCTTC. The chain recombines TRBV28 with TRBJ1-2, with a possible D match to TRBD1 (5 bases). Germline V gene data show CDR1 as MDHEN and CDR2 as SYDVKM. The length of the CDR3 is 12 residues. Trimming took off 6 bases at V and 13 bases at J, with 18 bases between the two ends.

This clone was seen just once. The V and J genes are TRBV5-4 and TRBJ2-1; 9 bases are a match to TRBD2. Germline loops: CDR1 SGHNT, CDR2 YYREEE (reference sequence). The ends lost 0 bases at V and 8 bases at J; junction bases unmatched: 3. The CDR3 totals 14 residues. As DNA, the CDR3 is TGTGCCAGCAGCTTGGTCGGCGGGAGGGATGAGCAGTTCTTC. Residues: CASSLVGGRDEQFF.

The V call is TRBV7-9, the J call TRBJ1-1; 8 bases line up with TRBD1. V shed 6 bases and J 2 bases; nucleotides not matched to a gene: 5. The germline CDR1 and CDR2 sequences are SEHNR and FQNEAQ (reference sequence). The CDR3 covers 14 residues. The CDR3 DNA is TGTGCCAGCAGAACGGACAGGGTCAACACTGAAGCTTTCTTT. It yields the protein CASRTDRVNTEAFF.

The chain combines TRBV9 with TRBJ2-7; 7 bases are shared with TRBD1. V dropped 0 bases and J dropped 2; count of bases not matched to a gene: 5. Germline lookup yields CDR1 SGDLS and CDR2 YYNGEE. The CDR3 consists of 15 residues. The CDR3: CASSVDAGGTYEQYF. CDR3 bases: TGTGCCAGCAGCGTAGACGCAGGGGGAACCTACGAGCAGTACTTC.

V gene TRBV19 combines with J gene TRBJ1-2, with 8 bases aligning to TRBD1. The J segment lost 5 bases and the V segment lost 7 bases, leaving 9 bases of the junction unmatched. Looked up from germline, CDR1 is LNHDA and CDR2 is SQIVND (reference sequence). This CDR3 spans 14 amino acids. In nucleotides, the CDR3 is TGTGCCAGTACCTCTGACAGGGGAAGGTATGGCTACACCTTC. It codes for CASTSDRGRYGYTF. Supplemented by reference TRBV19 and TRBJ1-2, the full variable domain reads DGGITQSPKYLFRKEGQNVTLSCEQNLNHDAMYWYRQDPGQGLRLIYYSQIVNDFQKGDIAEGYSVSREKKESFPLTVTSAQKNPTAFYLCASTSDRGRYGYTFGSGTRLTVV.

This clone was detected once. The J gene is TRBJ1-2, the V gene TRBV7-8, with TRBD1 matching over 9 bases. V shed 5 bases, J shed 4 bases, and the junction held 5 bases outside the gene matches. The CDR3 is 14 amino acids. CDR1 and CDR2 from the germline V gene are SGHVS and FQNEAQ. CDR3 sequence (DNA): TGTGCCAGCAGCCGCCCGGGACAGGGCTATGGCTACACCTTC. The encoded protein is CASSRPGQGYGYTF.